This T cell receptor (beta chain) comes out of a study of blood T cell repertoires in COVID-19. The germline gives CDR1 SGHRS, CDR2 YFSETQ. This CDR3 comprises 16 residues. The V and J ends lost 4 bases and 2 bases respectively, with 13 bases between them. Method: immunoSEQ multiplex PCR; TCRdb's copy keeps in-frame clones and lacks some. This table has a few hundred thousand clones, roughly 90% appearing once. This receptor was identified in a woman aged 25 to 45 who had been exposed to COVID-19. This chain connects TRBV5-1 to TRBJ2-6; D might be TRBD1 (7 bases). Material: PBMCs or T cells enriched from blood (not recorded which). This CDR3 reads CASSPGRGAGANVLTF. The CDR3 bases are TGCGCCAGCAGCCCAGGCAGGGGGGCTGGGGCCAACGTCCTGACTTTC.